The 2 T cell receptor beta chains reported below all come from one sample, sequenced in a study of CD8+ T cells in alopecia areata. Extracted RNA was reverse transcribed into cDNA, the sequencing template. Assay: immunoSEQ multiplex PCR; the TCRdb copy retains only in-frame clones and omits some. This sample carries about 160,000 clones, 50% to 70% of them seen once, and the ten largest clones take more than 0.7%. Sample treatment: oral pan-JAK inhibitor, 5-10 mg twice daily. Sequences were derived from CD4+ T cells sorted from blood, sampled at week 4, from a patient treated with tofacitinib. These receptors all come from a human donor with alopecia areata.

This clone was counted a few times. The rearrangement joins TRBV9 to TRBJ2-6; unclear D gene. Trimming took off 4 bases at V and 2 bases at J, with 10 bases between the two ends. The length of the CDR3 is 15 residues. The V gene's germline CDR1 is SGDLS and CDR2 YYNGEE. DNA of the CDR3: TGTGCCAGCAGCTCGTCCCGGGCTGGGGCCAACGTCCTGACTTTC. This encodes CASSSSRAGANVLTF.

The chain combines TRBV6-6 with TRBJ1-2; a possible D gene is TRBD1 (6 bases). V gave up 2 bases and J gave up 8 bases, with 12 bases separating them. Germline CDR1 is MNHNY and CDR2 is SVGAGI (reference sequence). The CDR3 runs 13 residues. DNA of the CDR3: TGTGCCAGCAGTTACCCGGGGGCGGAAGGCTACACCTTC. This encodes CASSYPGAEGYTF.